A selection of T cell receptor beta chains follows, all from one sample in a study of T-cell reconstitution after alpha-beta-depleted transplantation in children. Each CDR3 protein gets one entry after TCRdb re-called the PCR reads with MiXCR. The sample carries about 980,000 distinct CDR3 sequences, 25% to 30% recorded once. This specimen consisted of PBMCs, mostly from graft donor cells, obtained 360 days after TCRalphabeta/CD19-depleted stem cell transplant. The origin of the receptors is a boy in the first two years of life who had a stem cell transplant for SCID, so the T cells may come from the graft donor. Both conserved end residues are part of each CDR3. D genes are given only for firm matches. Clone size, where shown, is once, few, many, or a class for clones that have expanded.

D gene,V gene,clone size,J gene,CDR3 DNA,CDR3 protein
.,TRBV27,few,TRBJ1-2,TGTGCCAGCAGTTTAAAGAGGGGAGGAGGCTACACCTTC,CASSLKRGGGYTF
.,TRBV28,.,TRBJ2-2,TGTGCCAGCTGTGCTCATGGGACCGGGGAGCTGTTTTTT,CASCAHGTGELFF
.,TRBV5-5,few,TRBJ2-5,TGTGCCAGCAGCGTCCAGGTCGGGGCCCGGGGGACCCAGTACTTC,CASSVQVGARGTQYF
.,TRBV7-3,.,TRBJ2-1,TGTGCCAGCAGCTTAGGTTCCCATTCCCATGAGCAGTTCTTC,CASSLGSHSHEQFF
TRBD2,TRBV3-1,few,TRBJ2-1,TGTGCCAGCAGCCGAAAACTAGCGGCATACAATGAGCAGTTCTTC,CASSRKLAAYNEQFF
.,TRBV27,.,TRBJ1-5,TGTGCCAGCAGTTTATCAGGGCACAATCAGCCCCAGCATTTT,CASSLSGHNQPQHF
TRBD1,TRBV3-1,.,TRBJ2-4,TGTGCCAGCAGCCCCGGACAGGGGGCGGCCAAAAACATTCAGTACTTC,CASSPGQGAAKNIQYF
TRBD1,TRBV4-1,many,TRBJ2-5,TGCGCCAGCAGCCAAGGGGACAGGGGAGGAAAAGAGACCCAGTACTTC,CASSQGDRGGKETQYF
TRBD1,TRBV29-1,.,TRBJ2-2,TGCAGCGTTCTTGGACAGGGAACCACCGGGGAGCTGTTTTTT,CSVLGQGTTGELFF
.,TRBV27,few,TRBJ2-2,TGTGCCAGCAGTTTATATCGTACAGTCACCGGGGAGCTGTTTTTT,CASSLYRTVTGELFF
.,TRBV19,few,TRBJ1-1,TGTGCCAGTAGTCCTTTACTGTGGACTGAAGCTTTCTTT,CASSPLLWTEAFF
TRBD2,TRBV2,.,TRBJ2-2,TGTGCCAGCGGACCGGGACTAGCCGCCGGGGAGCTGTTTTTT,CASGPGLAAGELFF
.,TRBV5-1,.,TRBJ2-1,TGCGCCAGCAGCTTGGTTCAGGGCGGATGGTGGAATGAGCAGTTCTTC,CASSLVQGGWWNEQFF
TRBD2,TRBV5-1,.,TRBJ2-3,TGCGCCAGCAGCTTGACTAGCGGAGTCCGCACAGATACGCAGTATTTT,CASSLTSGVRTDTQYF